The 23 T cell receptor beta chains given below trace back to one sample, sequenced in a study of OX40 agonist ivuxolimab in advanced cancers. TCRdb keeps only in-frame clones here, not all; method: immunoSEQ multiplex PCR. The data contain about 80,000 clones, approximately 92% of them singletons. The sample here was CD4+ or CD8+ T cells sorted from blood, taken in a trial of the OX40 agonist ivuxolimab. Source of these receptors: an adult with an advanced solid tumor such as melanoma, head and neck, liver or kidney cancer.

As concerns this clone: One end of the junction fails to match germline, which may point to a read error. CDR3 amino acids: CAGSKGQGNTEAFF. The CDR3 DNA sequence: TGTGCCGGCAGCAAGGGACAGGGAAACACTGAAGCTTTCTTT. V usage is TRBV7-2 and J usage is TRBJ1-1, with TRBD1 matching over 9 bases. Germline CDR1 is SGHTA and CDR2 is FQGNSA. This CDR3 region has 14 residues.

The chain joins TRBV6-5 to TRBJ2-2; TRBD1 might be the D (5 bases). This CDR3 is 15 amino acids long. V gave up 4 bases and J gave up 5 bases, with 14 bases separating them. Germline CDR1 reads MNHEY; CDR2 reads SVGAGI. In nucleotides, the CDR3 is TGTGCCAGCAGTTCACAAGGGGCGGTAACCGGGGAGCTGTTTTTT. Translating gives CASSSQGAVTGELFF.

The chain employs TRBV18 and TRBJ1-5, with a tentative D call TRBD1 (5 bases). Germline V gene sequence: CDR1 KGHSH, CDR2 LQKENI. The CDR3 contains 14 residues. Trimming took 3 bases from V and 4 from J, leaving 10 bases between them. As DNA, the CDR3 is TGTGCCAGCTCACCTCAGGGTACGAATCAGCCCCAGCATTTT. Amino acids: CASSPQGTNQPQHF.

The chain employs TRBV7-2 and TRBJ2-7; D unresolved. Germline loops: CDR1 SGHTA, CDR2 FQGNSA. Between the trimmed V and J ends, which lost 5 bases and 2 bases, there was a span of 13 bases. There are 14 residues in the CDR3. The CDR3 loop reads CASSPPSKPYEQYF. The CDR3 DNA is TGTGCCAGCAGCCCACCGAGTAAACCCTACGAGCAGTACTTC. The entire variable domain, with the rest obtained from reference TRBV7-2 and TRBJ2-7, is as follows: GAGVSQSPSNKVTEKGKDVELRCDPISGHTALYWYRQSLGQGLEFLIYFQGNSAPDKSGLPSDRFSAERTGGSVSTLTIQRTQQEDSAVYLCASSPPSKPYEQYFGPGTRLTVT.

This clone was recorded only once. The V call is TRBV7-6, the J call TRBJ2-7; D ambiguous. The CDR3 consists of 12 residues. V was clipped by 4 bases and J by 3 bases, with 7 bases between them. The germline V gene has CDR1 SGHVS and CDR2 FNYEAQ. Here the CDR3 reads CASSSSSYEQYF. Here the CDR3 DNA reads TGTGCCAGCAGCTCATCCAGCTACGAGCAGTACTTC.

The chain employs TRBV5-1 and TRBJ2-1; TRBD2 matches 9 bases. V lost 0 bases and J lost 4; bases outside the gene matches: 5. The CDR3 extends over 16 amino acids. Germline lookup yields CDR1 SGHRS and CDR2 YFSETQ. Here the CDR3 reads CASSLALLAGYNEQFF. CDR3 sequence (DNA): TGCGCCAGCAGCTTGGCTTTACTAGCGGGTTACAATGAGCAGTTCTTC.

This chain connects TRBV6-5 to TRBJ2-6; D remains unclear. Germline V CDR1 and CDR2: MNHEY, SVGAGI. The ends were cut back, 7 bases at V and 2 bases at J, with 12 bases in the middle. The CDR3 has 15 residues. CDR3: CASKDGPTGANVLTF. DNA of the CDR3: TGTGCCAGCAAAGACGGGCCGACTGGGGCCAACGTCCTGACTTTC.

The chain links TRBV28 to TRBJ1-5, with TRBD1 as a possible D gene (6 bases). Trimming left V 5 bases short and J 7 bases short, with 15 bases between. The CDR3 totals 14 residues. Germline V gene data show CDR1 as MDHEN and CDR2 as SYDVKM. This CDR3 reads CASSLQGGGQPQHF. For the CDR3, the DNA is TGTGCCAGCAGTCTACAGGGAGGAGGGCAGCCCCAGCATTTT.

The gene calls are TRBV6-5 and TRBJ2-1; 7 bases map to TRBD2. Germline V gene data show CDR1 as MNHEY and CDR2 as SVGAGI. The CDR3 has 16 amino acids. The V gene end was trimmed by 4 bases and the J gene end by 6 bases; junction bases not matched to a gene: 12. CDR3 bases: TGTGCCAGCAGTTCCCCGGGGAGACTAGCTATCAATGAGCAGTTCTTC. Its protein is CASSSPGRLAINEQFF.

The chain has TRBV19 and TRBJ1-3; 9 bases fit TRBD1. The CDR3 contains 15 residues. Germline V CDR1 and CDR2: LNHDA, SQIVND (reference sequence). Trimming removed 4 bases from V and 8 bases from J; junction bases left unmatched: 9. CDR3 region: CASSNGQGKADTIYF. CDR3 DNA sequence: TGTGCCAGTAGTAACGGACAGGGGAAGGCGGACACCATATATTTT.

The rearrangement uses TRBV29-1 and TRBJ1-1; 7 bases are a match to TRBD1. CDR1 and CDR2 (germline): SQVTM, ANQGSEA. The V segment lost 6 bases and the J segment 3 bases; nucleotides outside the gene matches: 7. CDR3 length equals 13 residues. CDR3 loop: CSVYRGADTEAFF. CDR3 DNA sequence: TGCAGCGTCTACAGGGGCGCGGACACTGAAGCTTTCTTT.

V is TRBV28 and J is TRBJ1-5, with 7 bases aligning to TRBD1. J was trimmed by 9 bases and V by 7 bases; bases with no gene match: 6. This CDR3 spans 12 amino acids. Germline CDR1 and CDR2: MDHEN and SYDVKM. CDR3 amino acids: CASTGQEGPQHF. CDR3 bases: TGTGCCAGCACCGGACAGGAGGGGCCCCAGCATTTT.

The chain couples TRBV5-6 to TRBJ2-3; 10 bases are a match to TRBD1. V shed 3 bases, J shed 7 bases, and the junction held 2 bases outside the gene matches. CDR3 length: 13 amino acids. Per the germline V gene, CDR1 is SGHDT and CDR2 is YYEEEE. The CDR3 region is CASSWDRGNTQYF. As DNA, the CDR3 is TGTGCCAGCAGCTGGGACAGGGGAAATACGCAGTATTTT.

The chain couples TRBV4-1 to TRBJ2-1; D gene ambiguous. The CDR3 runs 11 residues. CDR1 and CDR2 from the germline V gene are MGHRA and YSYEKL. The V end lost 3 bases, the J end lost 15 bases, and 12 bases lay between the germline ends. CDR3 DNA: TGCGCCAGCAGCCATCTAGGAATCGGGTTCTTC. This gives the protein CASSHLGIGFF.

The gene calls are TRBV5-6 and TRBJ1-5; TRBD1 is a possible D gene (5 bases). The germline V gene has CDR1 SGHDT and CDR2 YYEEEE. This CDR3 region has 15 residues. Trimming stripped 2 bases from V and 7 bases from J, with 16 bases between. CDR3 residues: CASSFSVSGDQPQHF. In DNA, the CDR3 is TGTGCCAGCAGCTTCTCTGTTTCGGGGGACCAGCCCCAGCATTTT.

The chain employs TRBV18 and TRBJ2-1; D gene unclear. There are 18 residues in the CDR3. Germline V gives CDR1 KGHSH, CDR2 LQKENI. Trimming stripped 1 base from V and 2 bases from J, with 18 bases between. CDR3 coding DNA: TGTGCCAGCTCACCACTAGGAACGATCCCCGGTACCTACAATGAGCAGTTCTTC. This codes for CASSPLGTIPGTYNEQFF.

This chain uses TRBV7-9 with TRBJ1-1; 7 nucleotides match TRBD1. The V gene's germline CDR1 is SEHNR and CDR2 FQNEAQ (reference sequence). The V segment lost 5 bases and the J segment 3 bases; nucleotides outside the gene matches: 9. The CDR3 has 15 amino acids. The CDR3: CASSVGRQGDTEAFF. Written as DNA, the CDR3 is TGTGCCAGCAGCGTTGGGAGACAGGGCGACACTGAAGCTTTCTTT.

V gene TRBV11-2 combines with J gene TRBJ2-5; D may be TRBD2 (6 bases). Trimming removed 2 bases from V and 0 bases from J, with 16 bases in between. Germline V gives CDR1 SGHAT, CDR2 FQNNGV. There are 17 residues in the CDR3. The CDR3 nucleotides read TGTGCCAGCAGCTTACGAGAGTCGGCGGGACACCAAGAGACCCAGTACTTC. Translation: CASSLRESAGHQETQYF.

The CDR3 sequence is CASSSPPGGGPPYNEQFF. The CDR3 DNA reads TGTGCCAGCAGTTCCCCCCCGGGGGGAGGGCCCCCCTACAATGAGCAGTTCTTC. The rearrangement links TRBV28 to TRBJ2-1, with 7 nucleotides matching TRBD2. Germline V gene lookup returns CDR1 MDHEN and CDR2 SYDVKM. The CDR3 runs 18 residues. Unmatched junction bases numbered 14, after V lost 4 bases and J lost 2 bases. Full variable domain (rest looked up from reference TRBV28 and TRBJ2-1): DVKVTQSSRYLVKRTGEKVFLECVQDMDHENMFWYRQDPGLGLRLIYFSYDVKMKEKGDIPEGYSVSREKKERFSLILESASTNQTSMYLCASSSPPGGGPPYNEQFFGPGTRLTVL.

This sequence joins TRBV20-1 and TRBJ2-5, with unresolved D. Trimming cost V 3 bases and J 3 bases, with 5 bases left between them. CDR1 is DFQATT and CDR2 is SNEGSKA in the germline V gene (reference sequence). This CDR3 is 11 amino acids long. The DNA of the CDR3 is TGCAGTGCTAGTCCGAAAGAGACCCAGTACTTC. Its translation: CSASPKETQYF.

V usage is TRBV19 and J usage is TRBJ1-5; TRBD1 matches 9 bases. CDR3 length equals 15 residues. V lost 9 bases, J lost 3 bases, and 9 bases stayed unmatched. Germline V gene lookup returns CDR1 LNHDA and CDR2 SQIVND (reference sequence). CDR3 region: CASRVWDRVNQPQHF. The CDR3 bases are TGTGCCAGCCGGGTGTGGGACAGGGTCAATCAGCCCCAGCATTTT.

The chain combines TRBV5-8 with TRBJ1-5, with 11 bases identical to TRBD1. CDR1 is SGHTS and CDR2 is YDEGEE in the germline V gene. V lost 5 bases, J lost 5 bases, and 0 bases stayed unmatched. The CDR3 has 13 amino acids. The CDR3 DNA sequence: TGTGCCAGCAGGGACAGGGGGCATCAGCCCCAGCATTTT. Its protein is CASRDRGHQPQHF.

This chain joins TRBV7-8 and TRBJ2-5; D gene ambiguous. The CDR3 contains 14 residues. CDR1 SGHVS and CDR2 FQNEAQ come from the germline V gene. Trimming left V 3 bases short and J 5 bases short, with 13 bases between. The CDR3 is CASSFNSPRETQYF. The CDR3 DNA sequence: TGTGCCAGCAGCTTTAACAGCCCCAGGGAGACCCAGTACTTC.